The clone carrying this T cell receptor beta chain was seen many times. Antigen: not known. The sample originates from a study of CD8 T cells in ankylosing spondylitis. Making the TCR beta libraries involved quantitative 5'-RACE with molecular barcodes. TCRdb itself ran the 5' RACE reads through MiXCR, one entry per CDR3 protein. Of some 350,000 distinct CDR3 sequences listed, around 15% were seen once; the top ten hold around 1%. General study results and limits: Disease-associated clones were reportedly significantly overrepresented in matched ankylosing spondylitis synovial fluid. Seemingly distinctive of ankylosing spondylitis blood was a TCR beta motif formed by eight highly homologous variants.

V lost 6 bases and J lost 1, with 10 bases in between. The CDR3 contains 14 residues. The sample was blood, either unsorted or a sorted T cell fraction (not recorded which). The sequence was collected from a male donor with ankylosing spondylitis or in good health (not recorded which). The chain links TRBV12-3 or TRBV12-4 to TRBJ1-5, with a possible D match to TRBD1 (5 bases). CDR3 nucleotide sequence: TGTGCCAGCAGAGGGGATGAAAGCAATCAGCCCCAGCATTTT. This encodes CASRGDESNQPQHF.